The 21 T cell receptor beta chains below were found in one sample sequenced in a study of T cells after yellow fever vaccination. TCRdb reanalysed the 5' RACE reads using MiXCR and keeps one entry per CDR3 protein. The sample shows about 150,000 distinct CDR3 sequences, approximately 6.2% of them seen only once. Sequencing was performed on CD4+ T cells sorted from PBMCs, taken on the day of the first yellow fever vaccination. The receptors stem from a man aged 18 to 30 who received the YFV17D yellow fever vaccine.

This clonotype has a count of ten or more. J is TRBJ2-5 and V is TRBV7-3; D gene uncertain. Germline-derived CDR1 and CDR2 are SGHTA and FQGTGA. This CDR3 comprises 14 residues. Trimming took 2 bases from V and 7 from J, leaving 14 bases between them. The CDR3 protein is CASSLSSSAGTQYF. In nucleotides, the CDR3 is TGTGCCAGCAGCTTATCATCGTCCGCCGGGACCCAGTACTTC.

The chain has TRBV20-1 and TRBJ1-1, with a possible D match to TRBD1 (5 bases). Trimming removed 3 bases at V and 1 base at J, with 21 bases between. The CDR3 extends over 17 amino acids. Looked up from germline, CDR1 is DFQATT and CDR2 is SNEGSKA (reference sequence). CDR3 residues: CSARGRTETTANTEAFF. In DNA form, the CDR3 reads TGCAGTGCTAGGGGAAGGACCGAAACGACAGCGAACACTGAAGCTTTCTTT.

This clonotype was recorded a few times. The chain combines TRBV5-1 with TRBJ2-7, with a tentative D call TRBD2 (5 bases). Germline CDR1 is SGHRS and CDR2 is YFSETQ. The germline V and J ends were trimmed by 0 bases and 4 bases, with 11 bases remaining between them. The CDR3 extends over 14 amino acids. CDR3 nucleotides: TGCGCCAGCAGCTTGGGCGGAGCGGAATACGAGCAGTACTTC. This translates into CASSLGGAEYEQYF.

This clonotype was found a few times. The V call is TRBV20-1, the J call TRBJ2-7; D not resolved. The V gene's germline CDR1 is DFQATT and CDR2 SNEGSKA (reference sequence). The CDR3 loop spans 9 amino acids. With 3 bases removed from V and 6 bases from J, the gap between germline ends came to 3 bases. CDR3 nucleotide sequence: TGCAGTGCTAGGTCCGAGCAGTACGTC. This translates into CSARSEQYV.

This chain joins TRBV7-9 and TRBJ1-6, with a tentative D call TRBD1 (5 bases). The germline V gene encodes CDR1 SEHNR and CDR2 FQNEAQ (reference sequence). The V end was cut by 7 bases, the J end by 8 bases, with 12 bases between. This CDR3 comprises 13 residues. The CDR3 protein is CASTLLGDSPLHF. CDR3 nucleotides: TGTGCCAGCACCCTCCTGGGGGATTCACCCCTCCACTTT.

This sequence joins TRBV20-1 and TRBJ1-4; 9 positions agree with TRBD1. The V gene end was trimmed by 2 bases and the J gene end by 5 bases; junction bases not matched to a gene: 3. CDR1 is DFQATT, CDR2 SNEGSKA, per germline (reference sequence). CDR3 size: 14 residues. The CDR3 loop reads CSARPGQGNEKLFF. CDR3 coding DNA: TGCAGTGCTAGACCCGGACAGGGGAATGAAAAACTGTTTTTT.

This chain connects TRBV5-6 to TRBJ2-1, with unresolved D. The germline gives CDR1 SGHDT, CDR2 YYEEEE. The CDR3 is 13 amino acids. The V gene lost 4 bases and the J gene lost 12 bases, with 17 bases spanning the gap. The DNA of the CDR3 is TGTGCCAGCAGCCTGGCTGGGGTTGCAGGGCAGTTCTTC. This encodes CASSLAGVAGQFF.

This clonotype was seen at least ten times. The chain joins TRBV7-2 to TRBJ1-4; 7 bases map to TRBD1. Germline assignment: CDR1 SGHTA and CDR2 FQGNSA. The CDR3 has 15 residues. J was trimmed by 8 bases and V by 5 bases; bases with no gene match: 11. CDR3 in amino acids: CASSRTGALGEKLFF. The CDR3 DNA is TGTGCCAGCAGCCGAACAGGGGCTCTGGGGGAAAAACTGTTTTTT.

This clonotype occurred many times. CDR3 in amino acids: CASSLDRGYTGELFF. CDR3 nucleotides: TGCGCCAGCAGCCTGGACAGGGGATACACCGGGGAGCTGTTTTTT. The chain joins TRBV5-1 to TRBJ2-2; 9 positions match TRBD1. The trim removed 4 bases at V and 3 bases at J, leaving 4 bases unmatched. Germline CDR1 is SGHRS and CDR2 is YFSETQ. CDR3 length equals 15 residues.

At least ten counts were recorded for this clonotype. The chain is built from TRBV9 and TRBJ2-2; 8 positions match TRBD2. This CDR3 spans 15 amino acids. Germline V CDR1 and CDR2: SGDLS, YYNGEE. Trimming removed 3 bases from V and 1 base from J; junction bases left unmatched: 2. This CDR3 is CASSGLALNTGELFF. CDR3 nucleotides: TGTGCCAGCAGCGGACTAGCGTTGAACACCGGGGAGCTGTTTTTT.

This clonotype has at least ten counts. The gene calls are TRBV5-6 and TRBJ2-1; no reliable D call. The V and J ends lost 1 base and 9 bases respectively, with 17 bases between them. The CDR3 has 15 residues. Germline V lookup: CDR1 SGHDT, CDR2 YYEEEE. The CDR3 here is CASSLLVQATREQFF. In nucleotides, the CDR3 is TGTGCCAGCAGCTTGTTGGTACAAGCTACACGTGAGCAGTTCTTC.

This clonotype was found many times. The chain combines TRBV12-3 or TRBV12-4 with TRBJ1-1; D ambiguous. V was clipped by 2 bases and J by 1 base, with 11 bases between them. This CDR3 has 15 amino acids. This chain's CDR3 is CASSLLVGSNTEAFF. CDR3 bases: TGTGCCAGCAGTTTATTGGTCGGGTCGAACACTGAAGCTTTCTTT.

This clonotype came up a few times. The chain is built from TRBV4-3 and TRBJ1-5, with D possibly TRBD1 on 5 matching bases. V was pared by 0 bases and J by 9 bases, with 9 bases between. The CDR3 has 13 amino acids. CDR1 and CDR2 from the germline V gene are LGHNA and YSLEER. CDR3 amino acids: CASSQDGGGPQHF. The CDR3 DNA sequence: TGCGCCAGCAGCCAAGATGGGGGGGGGCCCCAGCATTTT.

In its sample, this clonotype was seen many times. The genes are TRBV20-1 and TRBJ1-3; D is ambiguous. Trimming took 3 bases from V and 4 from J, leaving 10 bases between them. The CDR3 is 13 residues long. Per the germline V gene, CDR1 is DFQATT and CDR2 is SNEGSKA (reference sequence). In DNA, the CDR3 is TGCAGTGCTAGCAAAGGGCCCGGAAACACCATATATTTT. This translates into CSASKGPGNTIYF.

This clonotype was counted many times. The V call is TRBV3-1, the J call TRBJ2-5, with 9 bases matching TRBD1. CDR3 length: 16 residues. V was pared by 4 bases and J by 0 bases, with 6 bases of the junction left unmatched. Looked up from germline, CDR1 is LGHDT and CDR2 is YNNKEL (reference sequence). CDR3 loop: CASSRAGTGYQETQYF. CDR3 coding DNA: TGTGCCAGCAGCCGAGCCGGGACAGGGTACCAAGAGACCCAGTACTTC.

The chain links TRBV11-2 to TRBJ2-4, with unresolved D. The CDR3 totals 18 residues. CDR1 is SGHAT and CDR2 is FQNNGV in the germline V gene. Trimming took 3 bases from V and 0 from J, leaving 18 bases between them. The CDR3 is CASSLESWDLLAKNIQYF. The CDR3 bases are TGTGCCAGCAGCTTGGAGAGCTGGGATTTACTAGCCAAAAACATTCAGTACTTC.

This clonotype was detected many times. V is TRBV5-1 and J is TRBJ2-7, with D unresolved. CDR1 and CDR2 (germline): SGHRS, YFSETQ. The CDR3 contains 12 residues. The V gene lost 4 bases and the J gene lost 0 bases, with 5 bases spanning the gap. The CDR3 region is CASSDNSYEQYF. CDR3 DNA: TGCGCCAGCAGCGACAACTCCTACGAGCAGTACTTC.

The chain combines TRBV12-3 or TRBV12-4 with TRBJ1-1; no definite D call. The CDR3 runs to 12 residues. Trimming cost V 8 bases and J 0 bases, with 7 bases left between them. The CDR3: CASCGMNTEAFF. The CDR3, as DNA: TGTGCCAGCTGTGGGATGAACACTGAAGCTTTCTTT.

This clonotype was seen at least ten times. As DNA, the CDR3 is TGTGCCATCAGTGAGTCTCCAGCGTCCTACAATGAGCAGTTCTTC. Amino acid sequence: CAISESPASYNEQFF. This chain links TRBV10-3 with TRBJ2-1; D is unresolved. The CDR3 is 15 amino acids. CDR1 is ENHRY, CDR2 SYGVKD, per germline. Trimming pared 0 bases from V and 1 base from J, leaving 7 bases between.

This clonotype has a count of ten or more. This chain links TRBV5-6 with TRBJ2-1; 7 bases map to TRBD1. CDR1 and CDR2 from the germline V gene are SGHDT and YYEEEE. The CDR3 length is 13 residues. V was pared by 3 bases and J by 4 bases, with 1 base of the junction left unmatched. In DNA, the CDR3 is TGTGCCAGCAGCTGGGGACAGTACAATGAGCAGTTCTTC. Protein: CASSWGQYNEQFF.

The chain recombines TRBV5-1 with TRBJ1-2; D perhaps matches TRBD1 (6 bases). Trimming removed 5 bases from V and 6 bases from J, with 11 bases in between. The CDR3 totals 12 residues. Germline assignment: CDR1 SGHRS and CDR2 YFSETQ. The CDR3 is CASSTGLDGYTF. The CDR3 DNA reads TGCGCCAGCAGTACAGGGCTTGATGGCTACACCTTC. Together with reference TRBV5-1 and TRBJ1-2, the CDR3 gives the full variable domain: KAGVTQTPRYLIKTRGQQVTLSCSPISGHRSVSWYQQTPGQGLQFLFEYFSETQRNKGNFPGRFSGRQFSNSRSEMNVSTLELGDSALYLCASSTGLDGYTFGSGTRLTVV.